This T cell receptor (beta chain) was obtained from a study of cytomegalovirus exposure and HLA in healthy donors. Whole-study results and caveats: Later analysis associated a missense DCLRE1C variant with TCR beta V- and J-gene trimming.

Germline trimming cut 5 bases from V and 7 bases from J; bases unmatched to any gene: 9. Germline lookup yields CDR1 SGDLS and CDR2 YYNGEE. The CDR3 contains 14 residues. PCR primers comprised 60 Vbeta and 13 Jbeta primers. TCRdb's table, derived via immunoSEQ multiplex PCR, lists solely in-frame clones and lacks some. The profile covers under 150,000 clones, with roughly four fifths appearing a single time and 1% to 1.5% taken by the ten largest. As concerns this clone: Its antigen is undetermined.

The clonotype was recovered from a girl aged 2 to 10 in good health and CMV-seronegative. The rearrangement joins TRBV9 to TRBJ1-2; 9 nucleotides match TRBD1. Sequencing was carried out using PBMCs. In DNA, the CDR3 is TGTGCCAGCAGTGAAATAGGGACAGGGACTGGCTACACCTTC. It yields the protein CASSEIGTGTGYTF.